Following are 21 T cell receptor beta chains from one sample sequenced in a study of shared clonotypes between healthy human individuals. Measured with immunoSEQ multiplex PCR; TCRdb has only the in-frame clones, and not every one. The sample carries roughly 100,000 clones, approximately 65% recorded once. Sequencing input: memory CD8+ T cells sorted from blood. The sample's subset: CD45RO+ cells pooled with CCR7-negative TemRA cells. These receptors came from a woman aged 30 to 39 in good health.

The chain carries TRBV9 and TRBJ2-2; TRBD2 matches 7 bases. V lost 4 bases, J lost 6 bases, and 15 bases stayed unmatched. CDR1 and CDR2 (germline): SGDLS, YYNGEE. The CDR3 is 17 amino acids. In DNA form, the CDR3 reads TGTGCCAGCAGCCCCCTATGGGAGGGCCTTTTTGCCGGGGAGCTGTTTTTT. Protein: CASSPLWEGLFAGELFF.

This clone was seen a handful of times. The chain employs TRBV29-1 and TRBJ2-7, with 8 positions matching TRBD2. J lost 2 bases, V lost 6 bases, and 9 bases had no gene match. This CDR3 has 14 amino acids. The germline V gene encodes CDR1 SQVTM and CDR2 ANQGSEA. In DNA form, the CDR3 reads TGCAGCGTCCGATTTTCGCGGGAGGCCTACGAGCAGTACTTC. This gives the protein CSVRFSREAYEQYF.

V is TRBV6-6 and J is TRBJ2-7; 8 bases agree with TRBD2. Unmatched junction bases numbered 7, after V lost 5 bases and J lost 4 bases. Germline CDR1 reads MNHNY; CDR2 reads SVGAGI (reference sequence). This CDR3 spans 14 amino acids. The CDR3 here is CASSLGLADYEQYF. The CDR3, as DNA: TGTGCCAGCAGTCTTGGACTAGCAGATTACGAGCAGTACTTC.

The chain carries TRBV15 and TRBJ1-1; D might be TRBD1 (6 bases). Germline V gene sequence: CDR1 LNHNV, CDR2 YYDKDF (reference sequence). Trimming shortened V by 5 bases and J by 4 bases, and 17 bases separated the two germline ends. The CDR3 spans 15 residues. CDR3 DNA sequence: TGTGCCACCAGCTACACAAGGGGGGCGAGCACTGAAGCTTTCTTT. Its protein product is CATSYTRGASTEAFF.

This clone was recorded a few times. The CDR3, as DNA: TGTGCCACCGGGACAACCAACACTGAAGCTTTCTTT. Protein sequence: CATGTTNTEAFF. The chain has TRBV10-3 and TRBJ1-1; tentatively, D is TRBD1 (6 bases). Between the trimmed V and J ends, which lost 10 bases and 2 bases, there was a span of 11 bases. CDR1 and CDR2 from the germline V gene are ENHRY and SYGVKD. The CDR3 runs to 12 residues.

The V and J genes are TRBV6-6 and TRBJ2-7; 9 bases map to TRBD1. The V gene's germline CDR1 is MNHNY and CDR2 SVGAGI (reference sequence). The CDR3 has 16 residues. Unmatched junction bases numbered 7, after V lost 4 bases and J lost 0 bases. The CDR3 DNA is TGTGCCAGCAGTTCCGGCACAGGGGGCGGCTCCTACGAGCAGTACTTC. The encoded protein is CASSSGTGGGSYEQYF.

V gene TRBV7-6 combines with J gene TRBJ2-5; D not resolved. The length of the CDR3 is 16 residues. Between the trimmed V and J ends, which lost 5 bases and 1 base, there was a span of 17 bases. Germline CDR1 is SGHVS and CDR2 is FNYEAQ. The CDR3 nucleotides read TGTGCCAGCAGCCCTCATACACAATCAACCCAAGAGACCCAGTACTTC. Translating gives CASSPHTQSTQETQYF.

This sequence joins TRBV13 and TRBJ2-3, with D uncertain. The CDR3 consists of 17 residues. Germline V gene data show CDR1 as PRHDT and CDR2 as FYEKMQ (reference sequence). The V end was cut by 5 bases, the J end by 2 bases, with 20 bases between. The CDR3 here is CASSPGFADSHTDTQYF. As DNA, the CDR3 is TGTGCCAGCAGCCCCGGGTTTGCGGATAGTCACACAGATACGCAGTATTTT.

The sample holds one count of this clone. The chain couples TRBV13 to TRBJ1-1; D is possibly TRBD1 (5 bases). The germline CDR1 and CDR2 sequences are PRHDT and FYEKMQ (reference sequence). V was clipped by 1 base and J by 3 bases, with 9 bases between them. The CDR3 spans 14 residues. The CDR3: CASSLVDSYTEAFF. The CDR3 nucleotides read TGTGCCAGCAGCTTAGTCGACAGCTACACTGAAGCTTTCTTT.

Here the CDR3 DNA reads TGCAGCGTAATACTGGGACTAACCCCTCTTTTGGCCCAGTACTTC. This sequence encodes CSVILGLTPLLAQYF. The rearrangement joins TRBV29-1 to TRBJ2-5; TRBD2 matches at 7 bases. V gave up 6 bases and J gave up 9 bases; unmatched junction bases: 19. CDR1 SQVTM and CDR2 ANQGSEA come from the germline V gene. The CDR3 length is 15 residues.

This clone was seen a handful of times. This chain uses TRBV6-5 with TRBJ2-1; D may match TRBD1 or TRBD2 (5 bases each). The germline V gene has CDR1 MNHEY and CDR2 SVGAGI. V was clipped by 5 bases and J by 7 bases, with 15 bases between them. The CDR3 has 14 residues. The CDR3 region has the DNA TGTGCCAGCAGTGAGGGCAGGGAAGGGAATGAGCAGTTCTTC. Translation gives CASSEGREGNEQFF.

This clone came up many times. The J gene is TRBJ2-1, the V gene TRBV14; 8 bases map to TRBD2. The CDR3 consists of 15 residues. Germline trimming cut 2 bases from V and 6 bases from J; bases unmatched to any gene: 6. Germline assignment: CDR1 SGHDN and CDR2 FVKESK. CDR3 sequence: CASSQLAGSANEQFF. DNA for the CDR3: TGTGCCAGCAGCCAATTAGCGGGATCAGCCAATGAGCAGTTCTTC.

The chain has TRBV25-1 and TRBJ2-3; 7 nucleotides agree with TRBD1. Unmatched junction bases numbered 9, after V lost 6 bases and J lost 3 bases. CDR1 and CDR2 from the germline V gene are MGHDK and SYGVNS. This CDR3 has 15 amino acids. CDR3 DNA sequence: TGTGCCAGCAGACCAGACAGGGCTAGGACAGATACGCAGTATTTT. Translated: CASRPDRARTDTQYF. The variable domain in full, completed from reference TRBV25-1 and TRBJ2-3, reads EADIYQTPRYLVIGTGKKITLECSQTMGHDKMYWYQQDPGMELHLIHYSYGVNSTEKGDLSSESTVSRIRTEHFPLTLESARPSHTSQYLCASRPDRARTDTQYFGPGTRLTVL.

This clone was picked up one time. This chain uses TRBV19 with TRBJ2-2, with 7 bases aligning to TRBD1. Germline-derived CDR1 and CDR2 are LNHDA and SQIVND (reference sequence). This CDR3 is built from 15 residues. The V and J ends lost 1 base and 3 bases, in that order; junction bases with no gene match: 2. This CDR3 is CASSIVGGHTGELFF. In DNA, the CDR3 is TGTGCCAGTAGTATAGTAGGGGGCCACACCGGGGAGCTGTTTTTT.

The V and J genes are TRBV28 and TRBJ1-1; tentative D call: TRBD1 (5 bases). CDR1 is MDHEN and CDR2 is SYDVKM in the germline V gene. Between the trimmed V and J ends, which lost 5 bases and 5 bases, there was a span of 15 bases. This CDR3 has 14 amino acids. As DNA, the CDR3 is TGTGCCAGCAGTAGGGTTGGGGGAAGAACTGAAGCTTTCTTT. Encoded protein: CASSRVGGRTEAFF. Full variable domain (rest looked up from reference TRBV28 and TRBJ1-1): DVKVTQSSRYLVKRTGEKVFLECVQDMDHENMFWYRQDPGLGLRLIYFSYDVKMKEKGDIPEGYSVSREKKERFSLILESASTNQTSMYLCASSRVGGRTEAFFGQGTRLTVV.

The chain carries TRBV29-1 and TRBJ2-1; 11 bases match TRBD2. The trim removed 8 bases at V and 2 bases at J, leaving 26 bases unmatched. CDR3 length: 21 residues. The germline gives CDR1 SQVTM, CDR2 ANQGSEA. CDR3 loop: CSPAKAGTSGADQGAYNEQFF. In DNA form, the CDR3 reads TGCAGCCCAGCTAAGGCGGGGACTAGCGGAGCAGATCAAGGAGCCTACAATGAGCAGTTCTTC.

The J gene is TRBJ1-5, the V gene TRBV4-1; 7 nucleotides line up with TRBD1. The CDR3 extends over 18 amino acids. The junction had 17 bases not matched to a gene; V was cut back by 2 bases and J by 7 bases. Germline loops: CDR1 MGHRA, CDR2 YSYEKL. CDR3 sequence (DNA): TGCGCCAGCAGCCAAAACTTTTACTACCGGGACAGTAGCCAGCCCCAGCATTTT. Residues: CASSQNFYYRDSSQPQHF.

The chain joins TRBV28 to TRBJ1-2, with 8 bases aligning to TRBD1. The CDR3 has 13 amino acids. Germline CDR1 and CDR2: MDHEN and SYDVKM. V lost 9 bases and J lost 4; bases outside the gene matches: 7. The CDR3 spells CASFIGQGYGYTF. In DNA, the CDR3 is TGTGCCAGTTTTATTGGACAGGGCTATGGCTACACCTTC.

This clone was counted between two and nine times. This chain joins TRBV25-1 and TRBJ2-7; D remains ambiguous. Per germline, CDR1 MGHDK and CDR2 SYGVNS. This CDR3 has 15 amino acids. The V gene lost 1 base and the J gene lost 1 base, with 11 bases spanning the gap. CDR3 nucleotide sequence: TGTGCCAGCAGTGAATCACAGTCGGATTCCTACGAGCAGTACTTC. Translated: CASSESQSDSYEQYF.

CDR3: CASRTLPTGGTEAFF. CDR3 in DNA: TGTGCCAGCAGGACCCTACCCACGGGGGGAACTGAAGCTTTCTTT. This chain uses TRBV28 with TRBJ1-1; a weak D match, TRBD1 (5 bases). CDR3 length equals 15 residues. Germline values: CDR1 MDHEN, CDR2 SYDVKM. Trimming took off 6 bases at V and 5 bases at J, with 19 bases between the two ends.

As for this clone: Other DNA sequences of this sample code for an identical CDR3. The CDR3, as DNA: TGTGCCAGCTCACCATTGAACACTGAAGCTTTCTTT. It encodes CASSPLNTEAFF. The chain has TRBV18 and TRBJ1-1; no definite D call. The germline V gene has CDR1 KGHSH and CDR2 LQKENI. V gave up 2 bases and J gave up 0 bases, with 1 base separating them. The CDR3 has 12 residues.